The rows below give T cell receptor beta chains drawn from one sample of a study of control samples from healthy donors and cancer patients. Libraries were prepared by immunoSEQ multiplex PCR; TCRdb keeps only in-frame clonotypes and omits some of them. The table includes approximately 49,000 clones, around 86% detected once. The sample was PBMCs. The receptors were gathered from a woman aged 50 to 65 with lung cancer. The CDR3 runs from the conserved cysteine through the conserved F or W. A D gene is named only where the DNA matches it firmly. Rows give clone size only sometimes, using once, few, many, or a class for an expanded clone.

j_gene	abundance	d_gene	v_gene	CDR3nt	CDR3aa
TRBJ2-7	NA	NA	TRBV29-1	TGCAGCGTTGTAGCCGGCGGTGGTTGGGTGTACTTC	CSVVAGGGWVYF
TRBJ1-2	NA	TRBD1	TRBV24-1	TGTGCCACCAGTCCGGGACAGGCAGCTTATGGCTACACCTTC	CATSPGQAAYGYTF
TRBJ2-3	NA	NA	TRBV5-6	TGTGCCAGCAGCTTGACATTGACCGAGGGGGATACGCAGTATTTT	CASSLTLTEGDTQYF
TRBJ2-2	NA	TRBD1	TRBV29-1	TGCAGCGCCGACAGGGGAGGGAACACCGGGGAGCTGTTTTTT	CSADRGGNTGELFF
TRBJ1-2	NA	NA	TRBV4-1	TGCGCCAGCAGCCAAGAAGGGGGCTATGGCTACACCTTC	CASSQEGGYGYTF
TRBJ1-2	once	NA	TRBV20-1	TGCAGTGCTAGTGCGTCGGAGAACTATGGCTACACCTTC	CSASASENYGYTF
TRBJ1-2	NA	NA	TRBV6-5	TGTGCCAGCAGTTCACCACCAACAGGCACCTATGGCTACACCTTC	CASSSPPTGTYGYTF
TRBJ1-5	NA	TRBD1	TRBV5-8	TGTGCCAGCAGCTTGAGACAGGGTGGCCAGCCCCAGCATTTT	CASSLRQGGQPQHF
TRBJ1-5	NA	TRBD1	TRBV5-1	TGCGCCAGCAGCTTGGCAGGGGGCAGCAATCAGCCCCAGCATTTT	CASSLAGGSNQPQHF
TRBJ1-2	NA	TRBD1	TRBV5-1	TGCGCCAGCAGCTTGGTGACAGGGGCGGACTATGGCTACACCTTC	CASSLVTGADYGYTF
TRBJ2-1	NA	NA	TRBV11-3	TGTGCCAGCAGCTCCCGGGACACGCCAATACCAATGAGGCAGTTCTTC	CASSSRDTPIPMRQFF
TRBJ1-5	NA	NA	TRBV19	TGTGCCAGTAGTCTGCAGGGTAGTAGCAATCAGCCCCAGCATTTT	CASSLQGSSNQPQHF
TRBJ2-5	once	TRBD1	TRBV5-1	TGCGCCAGCAGCGCCACAGGGGTGCCTAAGGAGACCCAGTACTTC	CASSATGVPKETQYF
TRBJ1-2	NA	NA	TRBV7-2	TGTGCCAGCAGCTTAGTGCCAATCTATGGCTACACCTTC	CASSLVPIYGYTF
TRBJ1-1	NA	NA	TRBV6-6	TGTGCCAGCAGACCTCGGGACACCTTTATGAACACTGAAGCTTTCTTT	CASRPRDTFMNTEAFF
TRBJ1-1	few	NA	TRBV10-3	TGTGCCATCAAAGGGCAGGGAGTGAACACTGAAGCTTTCTTT	CAIKGQGVNTEAFF
TRBJ1-1	NA	NA	TRBV5-1	TGCGCCTCCGCTAGGTCCATGAACACTGAAGCTTTCTTT	CASARSMNTEAFF
TRBJ2-7	NA	NA	TRBV5-6	TGTGCCAGCAGCTTCGTCGACAGGCCAGCCTACGAGCAGTACTTC	CASSFVDRPAYEQYF
TRBJ1-2	NA	NA	TRBV28	TGTGCCAGCAGCCCCCCCCGACGGGCTAACTATGGCTACACCTTC	CASSPPRRANYGYTF
TRBJ2-7	NA	TRBD2	TRBV27	TGTGCCAGCAGTCTACAGGGAACTAGCGGGGGGGCTACCTACGAGCAGTACTTC	CASSLQGTSGGATYEQYF
TRBJ1-1	NA	NA	TRBV7-9	TGTGCCAGCAGCTTAGATCAGGGGACTGAAGCTTTCTTT	CASSLDQGTEAFF
TRBJ2-7	once	NA	TRBV2	TGTGCCAGCAGGGACAGAGCCTACGAGCAGTACTTC	CASRDRAYEQYF
TRBJ1-5	NA	NA	TRBV6-1	TGTGCCAGCAGTGAATTGGGCTATAGCAATCAGCCCCAGCATTTT	CASSELGYSNQPQHF
TRBJ2-7	NA	NA	TRBV4-2	TGTGCCAGCAGCCAAGGGACTCCCTACGAGCAGTACTTC	CASSQGTPYEQYF
TRBJ1-1	NA	NA	TRBV18	TGTGCCAGCTCACCACATAAGGGGTTGAACACTGAAGCTTTCTTT	CASSPHKGLNTEAFF
TRBJ2-2	NA	NA	TRBV30	TGTGCCTGGAGTGTTACAGTCGGAACCGGGGAGCTGTTTTTT	CAWSVTVGTGELFF
TRBJ1-1	NA	TRBD1	TRBV28	TGTGCCAGCAGTTTTGGTGGGGGACAGAAGGCTGAAGCTTTCTTT	CASSFGGGQKAEAFF
TRBJ1-2	NA	TRBD1	TRBV19	TGTGCCAGTAATAAAGGGCAGGGGGCGAATGGCTACACCTTC	CASNKGQGANGYTF
TRBJ1-4	NA	NA	TRBV18	TGTGCCAGCTCACCTCTCAGGACAGACGTTAATGAAAAACTGTTTTTT	CASSPLRTDVNEKLFF
TRBJ1-1	few	NA	TRBV2	TGTGCCAGCAGTGATGCGGGGGGCAGGAACACTGAAGCTTTCTTT	CASSDAGGRNTEAFF
TRBJ1-1	NA	NA	TRBV30	TGTGCCTGGAGTGCGGCTTTGAACACTGAAGCTTTCTTT	CAWSAALNTEAFF
TRBJ2-1	few	TRBD1	TRBV15	TGTGCCACCAGCAGAGTAACAGGACAGGGCTTCAATGAGCAGTTCTTC	CATSRVTGQGFNEQFF
TRBJ1-1	NA	NA	TRBV2	TGTGCCAGCGCCGTAGGCCCGAACACTGAAGCTTTCTTT	CASAVGPNTEAFF
TRBJ1-2	NA	NA	TRBV19	TGTGCCAGCAATTGGAGTCCAAGACACTATGGCTACACCTTC	CASNWSPRHYGYTF
TRBJ1-1	NA	NA	TRBV7-8	TGTGCCAGCAGCTTAGGGGGACCGAAGGAAACTTTCTTT	CASSLGGPKETFF
TRBJ1-1	NA	TRBD1	TRBV10-3	TGTGCCATCAGTTGGACAGGGGGCATCACTGAAGCTTTCTTT	CAISWTGGITEAFF
TRBJ1-1	NA	NA	TRBV10-3	TGTGCCATCAAAGAGGGGATGAACACTGAAGCTTTCTTT	CAIKEGMNTEAFF
TRBJ1-6	NA	TRBD1	TRBV11-3	TGTGCCAGCAGCCTTCGACAGGGACTTGAGTCACCCCTCCACTTT	CASSLRQGLESPLHF
TRBJ1-2	NA	NA	TRBV12-3/TRBV12-4	TGTGCCAGCAGGTCCGGGACAACCGGGGCGGTCACCTTC	CASRSGTTGAVTF
TRBJ1-1	NA	NA	TRBV6-6	TGTGCCAGCAGGTATACCTTACCTGGTGGATACACTGAAGCTTTCTTT	CASRYTLPGGYTEAFF